This entry lists 14 T cell receptor beta chains sequenced from one sample in a study of post-analysis software for immune sequencing data. Study-wide results and caveats: Elevated frequency relative to controls characterized several TRBV segments in patients, TRBV5-6, TRBV5-1 and TRBV20-1 among them.

The antigens for these receptors are not known. The TCR beta cDNA libraries carried unique molecular identifiers. MiXCR, applied by TCRdb to the PCR reads, yields one record per CDR3 protein. Of 750,000 to 950,000 distinct CDR3 sequences in the sample, 53% were seen once. Material: blood. These TCRs come from a girl aged 10 to 17 with multiple sclerosis.

The chain couples TRBV12-3 or TRBV12-4 to TRBJ2-1; 7 nucleotides agree with TRBD2. V was pared by 1 base and J by 6 bases, with 15 bases of the junction left unmatched. The CDR3 totals 18 residues. Here the CDR3 DNA reads TGTGCCAGCAGTTTAGTCGTAGCGGGTTCAGCGAGAGGCAATGAGCAGTTCTTC. Amino acids: CASSLVVAGSARGNEQFF.

In this sample, this clonotype turned up a few times. The chain recombines TRBV29-1 with TRBJ2-1; D is unclear. V lost 2 bases to trimming and J lost 0 bases, with 14 bases between them. The CDR3 is made up of 16 amino acids. Looked up from germline, CDR1 is SQVTM and CDR2 is ANQGSEA. As DNA, the CDR3 is TGCAGCGTTGAACGTTCGGACCGAAGCTCCTACAATGAGCAGTTCTTC. Its translation is CSVERSDRSSYNEQFF.

The chain combines TRBV5-6 with TRBJ2-7, with 14 bases lining up with TRBD2. The last part of the DNA fits TRBJ2-1 better; the J call may be wrong. Germline V gives CDR1 SGHDT, CDR2 YYEEEE. The CDR3 consists of 17 residues. The CDR3 sequence is CASASGSTSGGAGEQFF. CDR3 bases: TGTGCCAGCGCTAGTGGGTCGACTAGCGGGGGGGCTGGGGAGCAGTTCTTC.

The CDR3 is CSVKAGPYEQYF. The CDR3 DNA reads as TGCAGCGTCAAAGCCGGACCCTACGAGCAGTACTTC. The chain employs TRBV29-1 and TRBJ2-7; D gene uncertain. Germline lookup yields CDR1 SQVTM and CDR2 ANQGSEA. The CDR3 runs to 12 residues. V lost 6 bases, J lost 2 bases, and 11 bases lay in between.

The chain recombines TRBV11-2 with TRBJ1-2; D possibly corresponds to TRBD1 (6 bases). V was pared by 0 bases and J by 2 bases, with 7 bases between. The germline V gene encodes CDR1 SGHAT and CDR2 FQNNGV. This CDR3 is 14 amino acids long. Written as DNA, the CDR3 is TGTGCCAGCAGCTTAGAACAGGGAAACTATGGCTACACCTTC. Residues: CASSLEQGNYGYTF. Full variable domain (remainder filled in from reference TRBV11-2 and TRBJ1-2): EAGVAQSPRYKIIEKRQSVAFWCNPISGHATLYWYQQILGQGPKLLIQFQNNGVVDDSQLPKDRFSAERLKGVDSTLKIQPAKLEDSAVYLCASSLEQGNYGYTFGSGTRLTVV.

In its sample, this clonotype was seen a few times. The rearrangement uses TRBV4-1 and TRBJ2-4; D gene uncertain. V lost 1 base, J lost 0 bases, and 7 bases lay in between. The germline CDR1 and CDR2 sequences are MGHRA and YSYEKL. The CDR3 covers 15 residues. The CDR3 sequence: CASSQVMGAKNIQYF. The CDR3 DNA reads as TGCGCCAGCAGCCAAGTTATGGGAGCCAAAAACATTCAGTACTTC.

The chain couples TRBV5-5 to TRBJ1-4; no firm D call. Germline values: CDR1 SGHKS, CDR2 YYEKEE (reference sequence). Trimming cost V 2 bases and J 0 bases, with 5 bases left between them. CDR3 length equals 14 residues. The CDR3 is CASSLLATNEKLFF. The CDR3 DNA is TGTGCCAGCAGCTTACTTGCAACTAATGAAAAACTGTTTTTT. The full variable domain, its missing parts supplied by reference TRBV5-5 and TRBJ1-4, is DAGVTQSPTHLIKTRGQQVTLRCSPISGHKSVSWYQQVLGQGPQFIFQYYEKEERGRGNFPDRFSARQFPNYSSELNVNALLLGDSALYLCASSLLATNEKLFFGSGTQLSVL.

This chain joins TRBV20-1 and TRBJ2-3; 14 nucleotides align to TRBD2. With 0 bases clipped from V and 6 bases from J, the junction kept 14 bases outside the gene matches. Germline V CDR1 and CDR2: DFQATT, SNEGSKA (reference sequence). The CDR3 totals 19 residues. The CDR3 sequence is CSARDLGLAGGPQWDTQYF. Written as DNA, the CDR3 is TGCAGTGCTAGAGATTTAGGACTAGCGGGGGGACCGCAGTGGGATACGCAGTATTTT.

V gene TRBV27 combines with J gene TRBJ1-6; D not certain. CDR3 size: 14 residues. In germline, CDR1 is MNHEY, CDR2 SMNVEV (reference sequence). V lost 3 bases and J lost 12, with 15 bases in between. The CDR3 reads CASSFGREGRPLHF. CDR3 nucleotides: TGTGCCAGCAGTTTCGGGAGGGAGGGTAGACCCCTCCACTTT.

This clonotype has a handful of counts. V and J are TRBV6-1 and TRBJ2-5, with 13 bases that match TRBD2. The trim removed 6 bases at V and 5 bases at J, leaving 12 bases unmatched. Germline assignment: CDR1 MNHNS and CDR2 SASEGT. The CDR3 contains 17 residues. CDR3 DNA: TGTGCCAGCAGCCCCCTTACTAGCGGGAGGGCTCGCGAGACCCAGTACTTC. Protein product: CASSPLTSGRARETQYF.

This CDR3 reads CATSRGEDYTEAFF. The CDR3, as DNA: TGTGCCACCAGCAGAGGAGAGGATTACACTGAAGCTTTCTTT. The V call is TRBV15, the J call TRBJ1-1; D remains unclear. Looked up from germline, CDR1 is LNHNV and CDR2 is YYDKDF (reference sequence). Between the trimmed V and J ends, which lost 1 base and 3 bases, there was a span of 9 bases. This CDR3 region has 14 residues.

V usage is TRBV20-1 and J usage is TRBJ2-4; 7 bases map to TRBD2. Germline CDR1 and CDR2: DFQATT and SNEGSKA (reference sequence). With V trimmed by 6 bases and J by 13 bases, 24 bases remained unmatched. This CDR3 is 16 amino acids long. The CDR3 bases are TGCAGTGCCCCCGGACTAGGAATTGTTGGATCCGGTGAGCAGTACTTC. It yields the protein CSAPGLGIVGSGEQYF.

The table lists this clonotype with a few counts. One end of the junction is discordant with germline, which a read error may explain. This sequence joins TRBV7-7 and TRBJ2-5, with 13 positions matching TRBD2. The CDR3 is 17 amino acids. CDR1 is SSHAT, CDR2 FNYEAQ, per germline (reference sequence). DNA for the CDR3: TGTGCTAGCAGCCAAATTCGGACTAGCGGGGGCCAAGAGACCCAGTACTTC. Translated, it gives CASSQIRTSGGQETQYF.

Only a few counts were recorded for this clonotype. The chain recombines TRBV29-1 with TRBJ2-7; D is perhaps TRBD2 (6 bases). V dropped 4 bases and J dropped 6 bases, with 22 bases sitting between them. The germline V gene encodes CDR1 SQVTM and CDR2 ANQGSEA. The CDR3 covers 15 residues. The CDR3 nucleotides read TGCAGCGTTGGGGGCCGGCAGGGACTGAAGGGCGAGCAGTACTTC. Translating it yields CSVGGRQGLKGEQYF.